This TCR beta chain was sequenced for a study of T-cell memory formation after mild COVID-19. Comment on this clonotype: Its antigen is not known.

Constant-segment primers were used for 5'RACE, and the resulting TCR alpha and TCR beta cDNA libraries carried sample barcodes and UMIs. Using its own MiXCR run on the 5' RACE reads, TCRdb lists one record per CDR3 protein. The sample has approximately 350,000 distinct CDR3 sequences, approximately 12% seen once; the top ten hold 20% to 25%. The CDR3 has 14 amino acids. V shed 3 bases and J 0 bases; nucleotides not matched to a gene: 1. From germline, CDR1 is DFQATT and CDR2 SNEGSKA (reference sequence). The study, taken as a whole, reports: Whereas later expanders leaned CD4+, clones contracting day 15 to 85 showed a balanced CD4/CD8 makeup. Clones that contracted clustered mainly in CM and EM if CD4+ and in EMRA if CD8+.

V gene TRBV20-1 combines with J gene TRBJ1-3; 8 bases fit TRBD1. This clonotype was sampled from a man younger than 35 who had mild COVID-19 (a few samples of this study predate the infection). Cell type and time point are not known. Sequencing was done on a sample of PBMCs or a T cell subset sorted from them (not recorded which). The CDR3, as DNA: TGCAGTGCTAGTCAGGGGGCCTCTGGAAACACCATATATTTT. It translates to CSASQGASGNTIYF.